This T cell receptor (beta chain) appears in the sequencing data of a study of cytomegalovirus exposure and HLA in healthy donors. Across the study: A preliminary data release comprised roughly 80 million unique TCRs obtained from HLA-typed donors.

The PCR made use of 60 Vbeta and 13 Jbeta primers. TCRdb's copy holds only in-frame clones and misses some; the assay was immunoSEQ multiplex PCR. The sample includes about 100,000 clones, around four fifths seen only once; the top ten take approximately 7%. Points on this clone: Its matching antigen is unknown.

Trimming took 1 base from V and 7 from J; bases not matched to a gene: 6. CDR1 SGHVS and CDR2 FQNEAQ come from the germline V gene. This CDR3 is 15 amino acids long. Healthy bone marrow donors supplied every sample. Donors sampled were nominally healthy, though unrecorded immune exposures were likely. Points from the study as a whole: A link between a missense DCLRE1C variant and TCR beta V- and J-gene trimming emerged from a later analysis.

Sequences were obtained from PBMCs. The chain employs TRBV7-8 and TRBJ2-1; 8 nucleotides match TRBD2. The receptor's source is a middle-aged man in good health and CMV-seropositive. In nucleotides, the CDR3 is TGTGCCAGCAGCTTAGGGCGGGGGGAGTGGAATGAGCAGTTCTTC. Residues: CASSLGRGEWNEQFF.